Following are 24 T cell receptor beta chains from one sample sequenced in a study of cytomegalovirus exposure and HLA in healthy donors. 60 Vbeta and 13 Jbeta primers were used in PCR. Clones were sequenced by immunoSEQ multiplex PCR, and TCRdb holds only the in-frame ones, with some missing. This repertoire includes about 140,000 clones. The specimen sequenced was PBMCs. These receptors were taken from a woman between 18 and 30 years old in good health and CMV-seronegative.

The chain employs TRBV7-9 and TRBJ2-1; 7 positions agree with TRBD2. V gave up 3 bases and J gave up 7 bases; unmatched junction bases: 6. Germline V gene sequence: CDR1 SEHNR, CDR2 FQNEAQ (reference sequence). The CDR3 spans 14 residues. CDR3 coding DNA: TGTGCCAGCAGCTTCCAGCGGGACGCAAATGAGCAGTTCTTC. It is translated as CASSFQRDANEQFF.

Comments on this clone: Other nucleotide sequences in the sample specify the same CDR3. The chain recombines TRBV14 with TRBJ2-2, with no clear D. Per germline, CDR1 SGHDN and CDR2 FVKESK. The CDR3 has 14 residues. Trimming removed 1 base from V and 1 base from J, with 4 bases in between. The CDR3 bases are TGTGCCAGCAGCCAAGGTCTGAACACCGGGGAGCTGTTTTTT. Translated: CASSQGLNTGELFF.

This chain links TRBV6-5 with TRBJ1-1; D call uncertain. V was pared by 4 bases and J by 4 bases, with 10 bases between. Germline V gene sequence: CDR1 MNHEY, CDR2 SVGAGI. The CDR3 covers 13 residues. The DNA for the CDR3 is TGTGCCAGCAGTTCGGGGATTGGCACTGAAGCTTTCTTT. It encodes CASSSGIGTEAFF.

The chain has TRBV7-2 and TRBJ2-5, with 11 bases aligning to TRBD1. CDR3 length: 16 residues. CDR1 and CDR2 from the germline V gene are SGHTA and FQGNSA. V shed 5 bases, J shed 4 bases, and the junction held 9 bases outside the gene matches. The DNA of the CDR3 is TGTGCCAGCAGCCCCACGGGACAGGGGGTTGTAGAGACCCAGTACTTC. Amino acid sequence: CASSPTGQGVVETQYF.

V gene TRBV5-1 combines with J gene TRBJ1-1; D unresolved. V dropped 1 base and J dropped 1 base, with 11 bases sitting between them. This CDR3 contains 15 residues. Germline CDR1 SGHRS, CDR2 YFSETQ. CDR3 DNA sequence: TGCGCCAGCAGCTTGAATGGTGGGAGGAACACTGAAGCTTTCTTT. This encodes CASSLNGGRNTEAFF.

This chain connects TRBV9 to TRBJ2-1; the D gene is possibly TRBD2 (5 bases). V lost 2 bases to trimming and J lost 8 bases, with 14 bases between them. Germline V gene lookup returns CDR1 SGDLS and CDR2 YYNGEE. The CDR3 spans 14 residues. The CDR3 nucleotides read TGTGCCAGCAGCGTTTTGTCAGCGGCCGATGAGCAGTTCTTC. Translating gives CASSVLSAADEQFF.

The chain links TRBV19 to TRBJ2-7; the D gene is possibly TRBD1 (6 bases). V was shortened by 5 bases and J by 4 bases, with 21 bases between the two germline ends. The CDR3 is made up of 16 amino acids. Germline V gene sequence: CDR1 LNHDA, CDR2 SQIVND (reference sequence). The CDR3 region has the DNA TGTGCCAGTAGTGTCCAACCTCCGGGACATCCGTACGAGCAGTACTTC. Protein sequence: CASSVQPPGHPYEQYF. The whole variable domain, remainder taken from reference TRBV19 and TRBJ2-7, is DGGITQSPKYLFRKEGQNVTLSCEQNLNHDAMYWYRQDPGQGLRLIYYSQIVNDFQKGDIAEGYSVSREKKESFPLTVTSAQKNPTAFYLCASSVQPPGHPYEQYFGPGTRLTVT.

The chain employs TRBV5-8 and TRBJ2-3; no reliable D call. The CDR3 covers 14 residues. CDR1 is SGHTS, CDR2 YDEGEE, per germline. The V end lost 3 bases, the J end lost 0 bases, and 8 bases lay between the germline ends. The CDR3 protein is CASSSEASTDTQYF. The CDR3 DNA follows: TGTGCCAGCAGCTCCGAGGCTAGCACAGATACGCAGTATTTT.

This chain joins TRBV15 and TRBJ2-5; D is unresolved. Germline V gene sequence: CDR1 LNHNV, CDR2 YYDKDF (reference sequence). The CDR3 is 16 residues long. Deletions cut 0 bases from V and 5 bases from J, with 16 bases between. CDR3 residues: CATSRDGRNSPETQYF. The DNA for the CDR3 is TGTGCCACCAGCAGAGACGGTAGGAACAGCCCGGAGACCCAGTACTTC.

V usage is TRBV29-1 and J usage is TRBJ1-1; maybe TRBD1 (5 bases). The CDR3 consists of 15 residues. Trimming removed 3 bases at V and 2 bases at J, with 16 bases between. Germline V gene sequence: CDR1 SQVTM, CDR2 ANQGSEA. The CDR3 reads CSVDKGQGINTEAFF. As DNA, the CDR3 is TGCAGCGTTGATAAGGGCCAGGGAATAAACACTGAAGCTTTCTTT.

This sequence joins TRBV30 and TRBJ2-5; D gene uncertain. In germline, CDR1 is GTSNPN, CDR2 SVGIG (reference sequence). The CDR3 contains 12 residues. V was cut by 1 base and J by 3 bases, with 6 bases left in between. CDR3 protein: CAWSAQKETQYF. The CDR3 DNA reads as TGTGCCTGGAGTGCCCAAAAAGAGACCCAGTACTTC.

This sequence joins TRBV7-2 and TRBJ2-3, with 8 positions matching TRBD2. The trim removed 1 base at V and 3 bases at J, leaving 9 bases unmatched. Germline CDR1 reads SGHTA; CDR2 reads FQGNSA. The CDR3 spans 17 residues. The CDR3 here is CASSLGSGRKKTDTQYF. The CDR3 DNA reads as TGTGCCAGCAGCTTAGGGAGCGGGAGAAAAAAAACAGATACGCAGTATTTT.

The chain carries TRBV7-9 and TRBJ2-1; 10 bases line up with TRBD1. The V and J ends lost 5 bases and 1 base, in that order; junction bases with no gene match: 2. This CDR3 has 15 residues. Germline V lookup: CDR1 SEHNR, CDR2 FQNEAQ (reference sequence). The CDR3 region has the DNA TGTGCCAGCAGCCGGGGACAGGGGTCCTACAATGAGCAGTTCTTC. As protein: CASSRGQGSYNEQFF.

J is TRBJ2-2 and V is TRBV6-1, with 7 bases lining up with TRBD1. The CDR3 runs 15 residues. The trim removed 6 bases at V and 2 bases at J, leaving 6 bases unmatched. Germline loops: CDR1 MNHNS, CDR2 SASEGT. The DNA for the CDR3 is TGTGCCAGCAGCACCGGGACAGTCAACACCGGGGAGCTGTTTTTT. This gives the protein CASSTGTVNTGELFF.

The chain couples TRBV28 to TRBJ2-4; tentative D call: TRBD2 (6 bases). Germline V lookup: CDR1 MDHEN, CDR2 SYDVKM. Between the trimmed V and J ends, which lost 5 bases and 4 bases, there was a span of 15 bases. CDR3 size: 15 residues. CDR3 region: CASSVPGTGKNIQYF. CDR3 nucleotides: TGTGCCAGCAGTGTACCCGGGACTGGTAAAAACATTCAGTACTTC.

The genes are TRBV29-1 and TRBJ1-4, with 10 bases aligning to TRBD1. J gave up 5 bases and V 4 bases, and 7 bases lay outside the gene matches. The germline gives CDR1 SQVTM, CDR2 ANQGSEA. This CDR3 is built from 15 residues. CDR3: CSVGRGTGDNEKLFF. For the CDR3, the DNA is TGCAGCGTTGGAAGGGGGACAGGGGACAATGAAAAACTGTTTTTT.

The CDR3 here is CASSRVGGYNEQFF. The CDR3 DNA follows: TGTGCCAGCAGCCGGGTGGGGGGCTACAATGAGCAGTTCTTC. V gene TRBV5-4 combines with J gene TRBJ2-1, with a tentative D call TRBD2 (6 bases). Germline CDR1 is SGHNT and CDR2 is YYREEE (reference sequence). Between the trimmed V and J ends, which lost 4 bases and 3 bases, there was a span of 11 bases. This CDR3 has 14 residues.

The chain employs TRBV27 and TRBJ2-1; TRBD2 aligns across 14 bases. Germline CDR1 MNHEY, CDR2 SMNVEV (reference sequence). The CDR3 totals 19 residues. V was pared by 5 bases and J by 0 bases, with 9 bases of the junction left unmatched. CDR3 nucleotide sequence: TGTGCCAGCAGTCCCGAGACTAGCGGGAGGGCCATCTCCTACAATGAGCAGTTCTTC. This gives the protein CASSPETSGRAISYNEQFF.

The chain couples TRBV5-1 to TRBJ2-1; 7 bases fit TRBD2. The trim removed 0 bases at V and 5 bases at J, leaving 11 bases unmatched. Germline CDR1 and CDR2: SGHRS and YFSETQ. This CDR3 has 17 amino acids. In DNA form, the CDR3 reads TGCGCCAGCAGCTTGGGTCCTAGCGGAACTTTACACAATGAGCAGTTCTTC. As protein: CASSLGPSGTLHNEQFF.

The V and J genes are TRBV5-6 and TRBJ2-3, with a possible D match to TRBD1 (6 bases). The germline V and J ends were trimmed by 4 bases and 2 bases, with 20 bases remaining between them. In germline, CDR1 is SGHDT, CDR2 YYEEEE. This CDR3 has 17 residues. The CDR3 coding sequence is TGTGCCAGCAGCCCAACCCTTGACAGGATCAACACAGATACGCAGTATTTT. As protein: CASSPTLDRINTDTQYF. Supplemented by reference TRBV5-6 and TRBJ2-3, the full variable domain reads DAGVTQSPTHLIKTRGQQVTLRCSPKSGHDTVSWYQQALGQGPQFIFQYYEEEERQRGNFPDRFSGHQFPNYSSELNVNALLLGDSALYLCASSPTLDRINTDTQYFGPGTRLTVL.

The chain links TRBV7-3 to TRBJ2-1; 7 bases fit TRBD2. The CDR3 covers 18 residues. Trimming took 1 base from V and 0 from J; bases not matched to a gene: 9. The germline V gene has CDR1 SGHTA and CDR2 FQGTGA. The CDR3 loop reads CASSLRGPSGSSYNEQFF. The CDR3 region has the DNA TGTGCCAGCAGCTTAAGAGGACCTAGCGGCAGCTCCTACAATGAGCAGTTCTTC. The full variable domain, in which reference TRBV7-3 and TRBJ2-1 provide the parts outside the CDR3, is GAGVSQTPSNKVTEKGKYVELRCDPISGHTALYWYRQSLGQGPEFLIYFQGTGAADDSGLPNDRFFAVRPEGSVSTLKIQRTERGDSAVYLCASSLRGPSGSSYNEQFFGPGTRLTVL.

The CDR3 sequence is CASSSSENTGELFF. The DNA of the CDR3 is TGCGCCAGCAGTTCTAGCGAGAACACCGGGGAGCTGTTTTTT. The chain recombines TRBV10-2 with TRBJ2-2, with D possibly being TRBD2 (6 bases). V was shortened by 5 bases and J by 1 base, with 8 bases between the two germline ends. The CDR3 sequence is 14 residues long. In germline, CDR1 is WSHSY, CDR2 SAAADI.

This chain links TRBV7-6 with TRBJ2-4; 10 nucleotides align to TRBD2. The junction had 9 bases not matched to a gene; V was cut back by 1 base and J by 0 bases. CDR1 and CDR2 (germline): SGHVS, FNYEAQ. The CDR3 length is 19 residues. The CDR3 DNA reads as TGTGCCAGCAGCTTAGGTCCCCTAGCGGGAGTGAAAGCCAAAAACATTCAGTACTTC. Protein sequence: CASSLGPLAGVKAKNIQYF.

The chain carries TRBV9 and TRBJ1-4; D is uncertain. The CDR3 length is 17 residues. V lost 3 bases, J lost 4 bases, and 19 bases lay in between. Per the germline V gene, CDR1 is SGDLS and CDR2 is YYNGEE. The CDR3 DNA is TGTGCCAGCAGCGCTCGAGGCGGGGTAGGGTATAATGAAAAACTGTTTTTT. It is translated as CASSARGGVGYNEKLFF.